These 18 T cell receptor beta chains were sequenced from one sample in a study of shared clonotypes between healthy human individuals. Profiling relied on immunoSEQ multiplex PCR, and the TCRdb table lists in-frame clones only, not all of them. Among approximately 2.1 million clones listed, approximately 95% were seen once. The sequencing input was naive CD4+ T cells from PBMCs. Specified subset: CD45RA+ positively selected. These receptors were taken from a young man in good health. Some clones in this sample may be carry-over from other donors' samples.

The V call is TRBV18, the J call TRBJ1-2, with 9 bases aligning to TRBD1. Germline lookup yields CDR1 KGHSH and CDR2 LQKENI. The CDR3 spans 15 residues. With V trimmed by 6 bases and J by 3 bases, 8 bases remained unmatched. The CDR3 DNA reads TGTGCCAGCTCGGAAGGAGGACAGGGGTACTATGGCTACACCTTC. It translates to CASSEGGQGYYGYTF.

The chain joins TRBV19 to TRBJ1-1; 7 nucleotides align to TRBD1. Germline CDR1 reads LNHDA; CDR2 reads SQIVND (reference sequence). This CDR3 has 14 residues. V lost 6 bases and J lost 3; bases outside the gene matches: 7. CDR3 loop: CASRLGQPHTEAFF. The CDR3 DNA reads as TGTGCCAGTAGGTTGGGACAGCCTCACACTGAAGCTTTCTTT.

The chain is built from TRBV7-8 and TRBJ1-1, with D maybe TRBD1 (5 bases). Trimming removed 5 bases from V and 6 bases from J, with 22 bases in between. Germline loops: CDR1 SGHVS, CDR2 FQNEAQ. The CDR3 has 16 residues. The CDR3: CASSLSRGELIAEAFF. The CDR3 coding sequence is TGTGCCAGCAGCCTTTCCCGGGGGGAGCTTATTGCTGAAGCTTTCTTT.

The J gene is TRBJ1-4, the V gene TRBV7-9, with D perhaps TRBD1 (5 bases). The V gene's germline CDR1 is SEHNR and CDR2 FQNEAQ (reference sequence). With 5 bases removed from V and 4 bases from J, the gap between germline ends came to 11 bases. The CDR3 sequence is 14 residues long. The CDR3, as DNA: TGTGCCAGCAGCGCCCGGGGGAGTAATGAAAAACTGTTTTTT. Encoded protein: CASSARGSNEKLFF.

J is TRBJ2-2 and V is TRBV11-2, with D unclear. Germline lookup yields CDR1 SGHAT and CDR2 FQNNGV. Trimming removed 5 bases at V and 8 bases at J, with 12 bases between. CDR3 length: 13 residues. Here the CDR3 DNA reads TGTGCCAGCAGCCCCCAAGGGTTGGGGGAGCTGTTTTTT. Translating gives CASSPQGLGELFF. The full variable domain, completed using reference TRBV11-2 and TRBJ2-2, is EAGVAQSPRYKIIEKRQSVAFWCNPISGHATLYWYQQILGQGPKLLIQFQNNGVVDDSQLPKDRFSAERLKGVDSTLKIQPAKLEDSAVYLCASSPQGLGELFFGEGSRLTVL.

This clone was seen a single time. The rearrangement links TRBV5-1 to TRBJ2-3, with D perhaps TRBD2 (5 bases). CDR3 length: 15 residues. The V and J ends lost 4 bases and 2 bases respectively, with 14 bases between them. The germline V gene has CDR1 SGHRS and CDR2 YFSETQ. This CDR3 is CASSTPGSFTDTQYF. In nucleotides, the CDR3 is TGCGCCAGCAGCACCCCGGGGTCGTTCACAGATACGCAGTATTTT.

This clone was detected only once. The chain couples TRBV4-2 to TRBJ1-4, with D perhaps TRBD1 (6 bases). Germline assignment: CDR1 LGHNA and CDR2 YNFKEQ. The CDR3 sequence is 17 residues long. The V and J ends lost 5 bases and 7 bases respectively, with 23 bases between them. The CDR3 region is CASSANGLGALSEKLFF. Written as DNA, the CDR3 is TGTGCCAGCAGCGCAAACGGGTTGGGGGCGCTCAGTGAAAAACTGTTTTTT.

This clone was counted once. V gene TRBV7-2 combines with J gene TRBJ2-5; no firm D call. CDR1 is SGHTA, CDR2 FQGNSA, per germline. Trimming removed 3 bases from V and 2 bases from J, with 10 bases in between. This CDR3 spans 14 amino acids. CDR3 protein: CASSFSASQETQYF. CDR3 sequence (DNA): TGTGCCAGCAGCTTTTCTGCATCACAAGAGACCCAGTACTTC.

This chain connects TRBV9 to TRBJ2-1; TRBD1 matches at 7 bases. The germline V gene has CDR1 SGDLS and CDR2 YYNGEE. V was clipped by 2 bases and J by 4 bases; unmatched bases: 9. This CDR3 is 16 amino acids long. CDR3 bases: TGTGCCAGCAGCGTCTTTTCCGGGACAGAATACAATGAGCAGTTCTTC. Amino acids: CASSVFSGTEYNEQFF. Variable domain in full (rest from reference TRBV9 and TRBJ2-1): DSGVTQTPKHLITATGQRVTLRCSPRSGDLSVYWYQQSLDQGLQFLIQYYNGEERAKGNILERFSAQQFPDLHSELNLSSLELGDSALYFCASSVFSGTEYNEQFFGPGTRLTVL.

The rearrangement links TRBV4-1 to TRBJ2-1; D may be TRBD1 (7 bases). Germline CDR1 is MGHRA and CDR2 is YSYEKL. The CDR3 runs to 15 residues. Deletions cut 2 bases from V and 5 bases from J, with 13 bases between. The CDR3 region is CASSQTPRGDNEQFF. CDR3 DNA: TGCGCCAGCAGCCAAACTCCCAGGGGGGACAATGAGCAGTTCTTC.

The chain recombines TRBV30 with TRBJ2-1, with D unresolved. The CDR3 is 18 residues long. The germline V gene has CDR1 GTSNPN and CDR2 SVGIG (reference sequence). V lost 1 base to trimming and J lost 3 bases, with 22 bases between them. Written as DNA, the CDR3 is TGTGCCTGGAGTGACCCGACCGGGCCCACCGCCTTCTACAATGAGCAGTTCTTC. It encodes CAWSDPTGPTAFYNEQFF.

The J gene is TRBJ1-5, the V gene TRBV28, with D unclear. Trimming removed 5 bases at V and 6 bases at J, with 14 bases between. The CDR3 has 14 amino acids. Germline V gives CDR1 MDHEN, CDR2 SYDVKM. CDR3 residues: CASSQRRSGQPQHF. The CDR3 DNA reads TGTGCCAGCAGTCAACGACGAAGCGGTCAGCCCCAGCATTTT.

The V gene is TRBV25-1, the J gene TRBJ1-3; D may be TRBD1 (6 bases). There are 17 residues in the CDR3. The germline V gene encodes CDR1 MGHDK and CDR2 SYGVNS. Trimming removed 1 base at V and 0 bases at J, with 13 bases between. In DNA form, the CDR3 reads TGTGCCAGCAGTGAATTGGGGGGCGGCGGCTCTGGAAACACCATATATTTT. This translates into CASSELGGGGSGNTIYF.

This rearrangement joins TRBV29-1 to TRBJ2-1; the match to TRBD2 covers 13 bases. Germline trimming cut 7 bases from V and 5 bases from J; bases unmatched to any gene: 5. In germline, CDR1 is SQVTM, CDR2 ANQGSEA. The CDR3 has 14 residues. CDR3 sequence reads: CSATGTSGNNEQFF. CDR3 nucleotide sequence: TGCAGCGCCACCGGGACTAGCGGGAACAATGAGCAGTTCTTC.

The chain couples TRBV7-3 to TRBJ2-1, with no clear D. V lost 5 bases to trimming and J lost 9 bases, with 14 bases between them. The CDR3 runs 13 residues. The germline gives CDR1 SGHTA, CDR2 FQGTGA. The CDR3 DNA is TGTGCCAGCAGCCTCAATCTCATGGGTGAGCAGTTCTTC. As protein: CASSLNLMGEQFF.

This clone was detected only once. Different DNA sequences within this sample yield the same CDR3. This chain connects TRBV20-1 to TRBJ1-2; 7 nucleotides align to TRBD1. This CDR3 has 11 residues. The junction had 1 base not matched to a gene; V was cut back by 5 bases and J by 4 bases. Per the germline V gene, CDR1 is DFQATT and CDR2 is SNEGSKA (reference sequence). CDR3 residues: CSAYRGYGYTF. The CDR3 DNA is TGCAGTGCTTACAGGGGCTATGGCTACACCTTC.

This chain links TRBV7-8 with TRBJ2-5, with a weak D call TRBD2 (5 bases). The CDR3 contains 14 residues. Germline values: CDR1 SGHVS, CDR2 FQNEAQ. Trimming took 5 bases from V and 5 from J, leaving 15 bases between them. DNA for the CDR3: TGTGCCAGCAGCAGCGGAAGGAGGCGTGAGACCCAGTACTTC. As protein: CASSSGRRRETQYF. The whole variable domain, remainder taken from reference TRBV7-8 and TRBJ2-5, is GAGVSQSPRYKVAKRGQDVALRCDPISGHVSLFWYQQALGQGPEFLTYFQNEAQLDKSGLPSDRFFAERPEGSVSTLKIQRTQQEDSAVYLCASSSGRRRETQYFGPGTRLLVL.

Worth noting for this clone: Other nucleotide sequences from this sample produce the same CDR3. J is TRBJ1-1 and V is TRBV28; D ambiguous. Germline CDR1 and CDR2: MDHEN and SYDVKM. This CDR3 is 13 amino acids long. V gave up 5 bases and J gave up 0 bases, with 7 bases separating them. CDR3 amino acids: CASSTTVNTEAFF. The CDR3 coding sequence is TGTGCCAGCAGTACGACTGTGAACACTGAAGCTTTCTTT.